This passage covers 16 T cell receptor beta chains from one sample sequenced in a study of HIV-infected patients and healthy controls. cDNA was made from about 510 ng RNA using alpha and beta constant primers. Using multiplexing indices, alpha and beta chain libraries were generated apart by chain-specific third strand synthesis. TCRdb ran MiXCR on the 5' RACE reads and lists one entry per CDR3 protein. The sample contains more than 15,000 distinct CDR3 sequences, 9% to 10% of which appear only once. No cell fractionation was done, so the repertoire covers all unsorted peripheral blood T cells. The specimen was blood. The receptors were gathered from an adult in good health.

This clonotype showed up many times. The CDR3 region is CASSYVQGTYEQYF. CDR3 in DNA: TGTGCCAGCAGTTACGTGCAGGGGACCTACGAGCAGTACTTC. V is TRBV6-2 or TRBV6-3 and J is TRBJ2-7; TRBD1 might be the D (6 bases). Trimming took off 2 bases at V and 2 bases at J, with 10 bases between the two ends. Germline V gene sequence: CDR1 MNHEY, CDR2 SVGEGT. This CDR3 is 14 amino acids long.

This clonotype was counted ten times or more. V is TRBV27 and J is TRBJ2-3; TRBD2 agrees at 9 bases. CDR1 is MNHEY and CDR2 is SMNVEV in the germline V gene (reference sequence). This CDR3 region has 14 residues. After removal of 7 bases from V and 2 bases from J, the junction contained 4 bases not matched to a gene. This CDR3 is CASKRLAVTDTQYF. Here the CDR3 DNA reads TGTGCCAGCAAGAGACTAGCGGTCACAGATACGCAGTATTTT.

Ten or more counts support this clonotype. This sequence joins TRBV7-6 and TRBJ2-5, with D perhaps TRBD2 (7 bases). In germline, CDR1 is SGHVS, CDR2 FNYEAQ. Trimming pared 5 bases from V and 13 bases from J, leaving 23 bases between. The CDR3 is 14 residues long. DNA of the CDR3: TGTGCCAGCAGCCCCGGGGGGCCAGCCGCGAGTTCGTACTTC. Its translation is CASSPGGPAASSYF.

The sample holds many counts of this clonotype. This rearrangement joins TRBV7-9 to TRBJ2-1, with D possibly TRBD2 on 6 matching bases. Germline loops: CDR1 SEHNR, CDR2 FQNEAQ (reference sequence). The V end was cut by 0 bases, the J end by 10 bases, with 16 bases between. The CDR3 covers 15 residues. The CDR3 loop is CASSLADGAGLEQFF. In nucleotides, the CDR3 is TGTGCCAGCAGCTTAGCCGATGGAGCGGGTTTGGAGCAGTTCTTC.

This clonotype has ten or more counts. The chain links TRBV5-1 to TRBJ2-1, with a tentative D call TRBD1 (5 bases). Germline V gene sequence: CDR1 SGHRS, CDR2 YFSETQ. This CDR3 contains 13 residues. V was clipped by 5 bases and J by 6 bases, with 12 bases between them. DNA for the CDR3: TGCGCCAGCAGGTGGGGCGGAACCAATGAGCAGTTCTTC. This codes for CASRWGGTNEQFF.

This clonotype occurred many times. The gene calls are TRBV4-1 and TRBJ2-2, with D unresolved. This CDR3 spans 15 amino acids. In germline, CDR1 is MGHRA, CDR2 YSYEKL. Trimming removed 4 bases from V and 4 bases from J, with 13 bases in between. The CDR3 region is CASSRPLDPTGELFF. The CDR3 nucleotides are TGCGCCAGCAGCCGCCCACTGGACCCCACCGGGGAGCTGTTTTTT.

This clonotype has at least ten counts. This chain joins TRBV28 and TRBJ2-2, with 8 positions matching TRBD1. The junction had 6 bases not matched to a gene; V was cut back by 7 bases and J by 5 bases. The CDR3 runs to 14 residues. Germline-derived CDR1 and CDR2 are MDHEN and SYDVKM. The CDR3 DNA is TGTGCCAGCACCACAGGGGGTATAACCGGGGAGCTGTTTTTT. This codes for CASTTGGITGELFF.

This clonotype occurred many times. V and J are TRBV28 and TRBJ2-1; TRBD2 is a possible D gene (7 bases). CDR3 length: 16 amino acids. With 4 bases removed from V and 7 bases from J, the gap between germline ends came to 20 bases. In germline, CDR1 is MDHEN, CDR2 SYDVKM. The CDR3 spells CASSSLGGGRGNEQFF. CDR3 sequence (DNA): TGTGCCAGCAGTTCCCTTGGGGGTGGGAGGGGGAATGAGCAGTTCTTC.

This clonotype was seen ten or more times. The rearrangement links TRBV25-1 to TRBJ2-6; D ambiguous. The germline V gene encodes CDR1 MGHDK and CDR2 SYGVNS. The ends were cut back, 8 bases at V and 0 bases at J, with 8 bases in the middle. The CDR3 runs 14 residues. In DNA, the CDR3 is TGTGCCAGCTCTAAGAGCTCTGGGGCCAACGTCCTGACTTTC. It yields the protein CASSKSSGANVLTF.

This clonotype was detected ten times or more. This chain uses TRBV27 with TRBJ2-7; 7 bases match TRBD1. The CDR3 has 12 amino acids. Trimming took 11 bases from V and 5 from J; bases not matched to a gene: 9. The germline V gene has CDR1 MNHEY and CDR2 SMNVEV (reference sequence). This CDR3 reads CARSTGIDEQYF. The CDR3 bases are TGTGCCCGCTCGACAGGGATCGACGAGCAGTACTTC.

This clonotype is medium-sized within its sample. V and J are TRBV10-3 and TRBJ1-1; no clear D. Per the germline V gene, CDR1 is ENHRY and CDR2 is SYGVKD. Trimming left V 6 bases short and J 7 bases short, with 9 bases between. There are 11 residues in the CDR3. The CDR3 sequence: CAISQRGEAFF. DNA for the CDR3: TGTGCCATCAGCCAAAGAGGTGAAGCTTTCTTT.

This clonotype is labeled medium-sized. The chain is built from TRBV7-2 and TRBJ2-7; the match to TRBD2 covers 10 bases. CDR1 and CDR2 from the germline V gene are SGHTA and FQGNSA. V dropped 5 bases and J dropped 4; count of bases not matched to a gene: 11. The CDR3 is 16 residues long. The CDR3 DNA is TGTGCCAGCAGCCCCCGTGGGCTAGCGGGAGCATACGAGCAGTACTTC. As protein: CASSPRGLAGAYEQYF. Full variable domain (missing parts from reference TRBV7-2 and TRBJ2-7): GAGVSQSPSNKVTEKGKDVELRCDPISGHTALYWYRQSLGQGLEFLIYFQGNSAPDKSGLPSDRFSAERTGGSVSTLTIQRTQQEDSAVYLCASSPRGLAGAYEQYFGPGTRLTVT.

This clonotype was detected many times. The gene calls are TRBV7-3 and TRBJ2-1; D gene uncertain. Germline-derived CDR1 and CDR2 are SGHTA and FQGTGA. The CDR3 runs to 13 residues. The V and J ends lost 1 base and 5 bases respectively, with 6 bases between them. CDR3 nucleotide sequence: TGTGCCAGCAGCTTAAGACACAACAATGAGCAGTTCTTC. Translation: CASSLRHNNEQFF.

This clonotype has a count of ten or more. The chain joins TRBV5-1 to TRBJ2-7, with TRBD2 matching 7 bases. Germline-derived CDR1 and CDR2 are SGHRS and YFSETQ. V lost 0 bases and J lost 1; bases outside the gene matches: 7. The CDR3 consists of 16 residues. The CDR3 is CASSLDGGGLSYEQYF. The CDR3, as DNA: TGCGCCAGCAGCTTGGACGGGGGAGGGTTATCCTACGAGCAGTACTTC.

At least ten counts were recorded for this clonotype. The chain combines TRBV3-1 with TRBJ1-5; D not certain. The CDR3 runs to 13 residues. From germline, CDR1 is LGHDT and CDR2 YNNKEL (reference sequence). V shed 1 base and J shed 7 bases, with 8 bases lying between them. CDR3 sequence reads: CASSQGGRQPQHF. Here the CDR3 DNA reads TGTGCCAGCAGCCAAGGTGGAAGGCAGCCCCAGCATTTT.

This clonotype came up many times. The rearrangement joins TRBV20-1 to TRBJ2-7, with D possibly TRBD2 on 5 matching bases. The V gene's germline CDR1 is DFQATT and CDR2 SNEGSKA (reference sequence). V lost 2 bases to trimming and J lost 0 bases, with 26 bases between them. The CDR3 is 19 residues long. The CDR3 nucleotides read TGCAGTGCTAGATCCCCAACCGGACTGGGCCAGCAAGTCTCCTACGAGCAGTACTTC. Translation gives CSARSPTGLGQQVSYEQYF.